Listed below are T cell receptor beta chains from one sample, sequenced in a study of T-cell reconstitution after alpha-beta-depleted transplantation in children. TCRdb recomputed calls from the PCR reads with MiXCR, one row per CDR3 protein. The data contain 300,000 or so distinct CDR3 sequences, around 25% of them singletons. Material: PBMCs, mostly from graft donor cells, obtained 180 days after TCRalphabeta/CD19-depleted stem cell transplant. Receptors were obtained from a male patient younger than 18 who had a stem cell transplant for acute lymphoblastic leukemia, so the T cells may come from the graft donor. CDR3s include the opening cysteine and the closing phenylalanine or tryptophan. The order of the fields is V gene, clone size, J gene, D gene, CDR3 protein, CDR3 DNA. A D gene is named only where the DNA matches it firmly. Where a row states a size, it is once, few, many or the class of an expanded clone; other rows omit it.

TRBV28,few,TRBJ2-7,NA,CASSPVMLNWGSSGYEQYF,TGTGCCAGCAGTCCCGTAATGCTTAATTGGGGGAGCTCAGGATACGAGCAGTACTTC
TRBV3-1,NA,TRBJ1-6,NA,CASSQGREGNSPLHF,TGTGCCAGCAGCCAGGGCAGGGAGGGAAATTCACCCCTCCACTTT
TRBV20-1,NA,TRBJ1-3,NA,CSARDSGRISGNTIYF,TGCAGTGCTAGAGACTCTGGACGGATTTCTGGAAACACCATATATTTT
TRBV11-2,NA,TRBJ2-7,TRBD1,CASSLDRGRTTALYEQYF,TGTGCCAGCAGCTTAGACAGGGGGCGAACTACGGCCCTCTACGAGCAGTACTTC
TRBV4-2,NA,TRBJ2-7,TRBD2,CASSAPGLGPYEQYF,TGTGCCAGCAGCGCCCCGGGACTAGGCCCCTACGAGCAGTACTTC
TRBV12-3/TRBV12-4,NA,TRBJ2-1,TRBD2,CASSLFSGSNNNEQFF,TGTGCCAGCAGTTTATTCAGCGGGAGTAACAACAATGAGCAGTTCTTC
TRBV7-6,NA,TRBJ2-5,NA,CASSSDQRETQYF,TGTGCCAGCAGTTCTGACCAGCGAGAGACCCAGTACTTC
TRBV5-1,NA,TRBJ2-1,NA,CASSLARVSYNEQFF,TGCGCCAGCAGCTTGGCCCGGGTCTCCTACAATGAGCAGTTCTTC
TRBV5-1,NA,TRBJ2-3,TRBD2,CASRISGSHGTDTQYF,TGCGCCAGCAGGATAAGCGGGAGCCACGGCACAGATACGCAGTATTTT
TRBV2,few,TRBJ1-2,NA,CAQVGRNYGYTF,TGTGCCCAGGTCGGACGGAACTATGGCTACACCTTC
TRBV20-1,many,TRBJ2-5,NA,CSAPPRSVIQETQYF,TGCAGTGCGCCCCCCCGCTCTGTTATACAAGAGACCCAGTACTTC
TRBV11-2,few,TRBJ2-7,NA,CASSFGGLGEQYF,TGTGCCAGCAGCTTTGGCGGGCTGGGCGAGCAGTACTTC
TRBV12-3/TRBV12-4,few,TRBJ2-2,NA,CASSLFSFGDGELFF,TGTGCCAGCAGTTTATTTTCTTTTGGGGACGGGGAGCTGTTTTTT
TRBV12-3/TRBV12-4,NA,TRBJ2-3,NA,CASSLTGASTDTQYF,TGTGCCAGCAGTTTAACCGGGGCGTCCACAGATACGCAGTATTTT
TRBV9,NA,TRBJ2-3,NA,CASSPDARQFSTDTQYF,TGTGCCAGCAGCCCAGACGCGAGACAGTTCAGCACAGATACGCAGTATTTT
TRBV6-5,NA,TRBJ2-7,NA,CASSYNPGLLTYEQYF,TGTGCCAGCAGTTACAATCCAGGGCTTCTGACCTACGAGCAGTACTTC
TRBV28,NA,TRBJ2-7,NA,CASRDQAYERYF,TGTGCCAGCCGGGACCAGGCGTACGAGCGGTACTTC
TRBV24-1,few,TRBJ2-3,NA,CATSDLQAGGIASTDTQYF,TGTGCCACCAGTGATTTGCAGGCAGGCGGAATCGCTAGCACAGATACGCAGTATTTT
TRBV5-1,NA,TRBJ2-3,TRBD1,CASSLDGTGWAADTQYF,TGCGCCAGCAGCTTGGATGGGACAGGATGGGCCGCAGATACGCAGTATTTT
TRBV7-9,once,TRBJ2-3,TRBD2,CASSLVLAGEGTDTQYF,TGTGCCAGCAGCTTAGTCCTAGCGGGAGAAGGCACAGATACGCAGTATTTT